This T cell receptor (beta chain) was sequenced during a study of cytomegalovirus exposure and HLA in healthy donors. Study details: Sequencing of 150 million to 200 million T cells in an earlier analysis found 100 million to 140 million unique TCR beta sequences. HLA-typed donors were the source of approximately 86 million unique TCRs held in an early data release.

A note on this clone: Its antigen is as yet unknown.

Study results and limitations: It has been reported that TCR beta sequences accurately predicted the HLA-A and HLA-B alleles of most subjects. Most CMV-associated TCR beta chains were later found to appear HLA-restricted.

The PCR ran on 60 Vbeta and 13 Jbeta primers. The assay was immunoSEQ multiplex PCR, and TCRdb's table has in-frame clones only and misses some. The table lists about 96,000 clones. In germline, CDR1 is SGHTA, CDR2 FQGTGA. This CDR3 comprises 15 residues. The junction had 3 bases not matched to a gene; V was cut back by 4 bases and J by 4 bases. The sequence derives from a woman aged 25 to 39 in good health and CMV-seronegative. The J gene is TRBJ2-2, the V gene TRBV7-3, with 10 bases lining up with TRBD2. The sequenced sample consisted of PBMCs. CDR3 sequence (DNA): TGTGCCAGCAGCTCTAGCGGGAGCGGCACCGGGGAGCTGTTTTTT. This translates into CASSSSGSGTGELFF.